Described below is a single TCR beta chain sequence and its context. Germline CDR1 reads MNHEY; CDR2 reads SMNVEV (reference sequence). This CDR3 region has 16 residues. The V segment lost 6 bases and the J segment 0 bases; nucleotides outside the gene matches: 7. This entry is derived from a study of cytomegalovirus exposure and HLA in healthy donors. Each donor was nominally healthy when sampled (though unrecorded immune exposures were likely). The PCR had 60 Vbeta and 13 Jbeta primers. Repertoires were generated with immunoSEQ multiplex PCR, while TCRdb's copy carries only in-frame clones and drops some. The repertoire holds about 190,000 clones, about 81% seen once, with roughly 0.75% in the top ten.

This clonotype originated in a young woman in good health and CMV-seronegative. The specimen sequenced was PBMCs. V and J are TRBV27 and TRBJ1-2, with 10 nucleotides matching TRBD1. CDR3 DNA: TGTGCCAGCAGGCCGGGACAGGGGCTATCTAACTATGGCTACACCTTC. Residues: CASRPGQGLSNYGYTF.